Below, 28 T cell receptor beta chains from the same sample are listed, as sequenced in a study of Ad26.COV2.S vaccination and SARS-CoV-2 variants. Clones were sequenced by immunoSEQ multiplex PCR, and TCRdb holds only the in-frame ones, with some missing. The data contain under 150,000 clones, about nine tenths of them singletons. The sequencing here drew on peripheral blood, taken after recovery from COVID-19. The receptors originated from a human donor who had recovered from COVID-19.

A few counts support this clone. V is TRBV27 and J is TRBJ1-5; TRBD1 might be the D (5 bases). CDR1 is MNHEY and CDR2 is SMNVEV in the germline V gene (reference sequence). CDR3 length: 13 amino acids. With 7 bases removed from V and 7 bases from J, the gap between germline ends came to 14 bases. The CDR3 spells CASNEGVLQPQHF. The CDR3 DNA sequence: TGTGCCAGCAACGAAGGGGTTTTGCAGCCCCAGCATTTT.

CDR3 residues: CASSSYRVDGYTF. In DNA form, the CDR3 reads TGTGCCAGCAGTTCCTACAGGGTAGATGGCTACACCTTC. The V gene is TRBV27, the J gene TRBJ1-2, with a tentative D call TRBD1 (6 bases). V gave up 4 bases and J gave up 6 bases, with 12 bases separating them. From germline, CDR1 is MNHEY and CDR2 SMNVEV (reference sequence). The CDR3 runs to 13 residues.

This clone was observed a handful of times. The chain employs TRBV27 and TRBJ1-2, with 9 positions matching TRBD1. Germline V gene lookup returns CDR1 MNHEY and CDR2 SMNVEV (reference sequence). The ends lost 0 bases at V and 4 bases at J; junction bases unmatched: 3. The CDR3 has 15 amino acids. This CDR3 reads CASSLSGQGFYGYTF. In nucleotides, the CDR3 is TGTGCCAGCAGTTTATCGGGACAGGGATTCTATGGCTACACCTTC.

The chain joins TRBV5-8 to TRBJ1-5; D is unresolved. Trimming shortened V by 1 base and J by 0 bases, and 8 bases separated the two germline ends. Germline CDR1 is SGHTS and CDR2 is YDEGEE. The CDR3 has 15 residues. The CDR3 sequence is CASSLLPGSNQPQHF. The CDR3, as DNA: TGTGCCAGCAGCTTGTTGCCAGGTAGCAATCAGCCCCAGCATTTT.

Comments on this clone: The sample has other DNA sequences that encode this CDR3 too. This chain links TRBV7-8 with TRBJ2-5, with unresolved D. V was clipped by 1 base and J by 5 bases, with 8 bases between them. Germline loops: CDR1 SGHVS, CDR2 FQNEAQ. This CDR3 region has 13 residues. The CDR3 nucleotides read TGTGCCAGCAGCTTAGGGAGTGCGGAGACCCAGTACTTC. This translates into CASSLGSAETQYF. Looking up the rest from reference TRBV7-8 and TRBJ2-5 gives the full variable domain: GAGVSQSPRYKVAKRGQDVALRCDPISGHVSLFWYQQALGQGPEFLTYFQNEAQLDKSGLPSDRFFAERPEGSVSTLKIQRTQQEDSAVYLCASSLGSAETQYFGPGTRLLVL.

The chain uses TRBV15 and TRBJ1-2; possibly TRBD1 for D (5 bases). Trimming stripped 2 bases from V and 6 bases from J, with 16 bases between. Germline loops: CDR1 LNHNV, CDR2 YYDKDF (reference sequence). The CDR3 length is 15 residues. CDR3 bases: TGTGCCACCAGCAGAAGTAAGACAAGCAGGGATGGCTACACCTTC. Translated: CATSRSKTSRDGYTF. Variable domain in full (rest from reference TRBV15 and TRBJ1-2): DAMVIQNPRYQVTQFGKPVTLSCSQTLNHNVMYWYQQKSSQAPKLLFHYYDKDFNNEADTPDNFQSRRPNTSFCFLDIRSPGLGDTAMYLCATSRSKTSRDGYTFGSGTRLTVV.

The chain uses TRBV9 and TRBJ1-2; no reliable D call. The length of the CDR3 is 12 residues. Germline-derived CDR1 and CDR2 are SGDLS and YYNGEE. V lost 3 bases and J lost 5, with 8 bases in between. The CDR3 protein is CASSATEYGYTF. CDR3 DNA sequence: TGTGCCAGCAGCGCTACAGAATATGGCTACACCTTC.

This clone is judged medium-sized. V is TRBV9 and J is TRBJ1-6, with TRBD1 identical over 7 bases. CDR1 SGDLS and CDR2 YYNGEE come from the germline V gene. The CDR3 extends over 14 amino acids. The V and J ends lost 4 bases and 7 bases, in that order; junction bases with no gene match: 5. This CDR3 reads CASSSDRVNSPLHF. CDR3 nucleotides: TGTGCCAGCAGCTCTGACAGGGTCAATTCACCCCTCCACTTT.

The chain recombines TRBV6-2 or TRBV6-3 with TRBJ1-5; TRBD1 matches at 7 bases. This CDR3 is built from 13 residues. V was clipped by 5 bases and J by 7 bases; unmatched bases: 5. From germline, CDR1 is MNHEY and CDR2 SVGEGT. The CDR3: CASSAGGLQPQHF. The DNA for the CDR3 is TGTGCCAGCAGTGCAGGGGGTTTACAGCCCCAGCATTTT.

This chain links TRBV9 with TRBJ1-6, with 8 positions matching TRBD1. Germline V gene sequence: CDR1 SGDLS, CDR2 YYNGEE. The CDR3 sequence is 15 residues long. Unmatched junction bases numbered 3, after V lost 0 bases and J lost 7 bases. As DNA, the CDR3 is TGTGCCAGCAGCGTAGAGCCAGGGGGCAATTCACCCCTCCACTTT. Residues: CASSVEPGGNSPLHF.

The rearrangement links TRBV11-2 to TRBJ1-5, with D unclear. This CDR3 is 14 amino acids long. From germline, CDR1 is SGHAT and CDR2 FQNNGV. Trimming stripped 0 bases from V and 4 bases from J, with 7 bases between. The CDR3 protein is CASSLDASNQPQHF. The CDR3 region has the DNA TGTGCCAGCAGCTTAGACGCCTCGAATCAGCCCCAGCATTTT.

Regarding this clone: Its ends do not fully match the called genes, so a read error is possible. This rearrangement joins TRBV7-7 to TRBJ2-5; weak D call: TRBD1 (5 bases). Per the germline V gene, CDR1 is SSHAT and CDR2 is FNYEAQ (reference sequence). This CDR3 is built from 14 residues. The CDR3 loop is CASSLGGAQETQYF. The CDR3 nucleotides read TGTGCTAGCAGCTTAGGTGGGGCACAAGAGACCCAGTACTTC.

The chain uses TRBV7-2 and TRBJ2-1, with D perhaps matching TRBD2 (6 bases). Germline CDR1 is SGHTA and CDR2 is FQGNSA. The V end was cut by 5 bases, the J end by 3 bases, with 11 bases between. The length of the CDR3 is 14 residues. The CDR3 coding sequence is TGTGCCAGCAGCCCCGTAGCGGACTACAATGAGCAGTTCTTC. Translated: CASSPVADYNEQFF.

The chain is built from TRBV6-2 or TRBV6-3 and TRBJ1-5, with D maybe TRBD1 (5 bases). V was trimmed by 0 bases and J by 0 bases, leaving 18 bases between them. Germline CDR1 is MNHEY and CDR2 is SVGEGT. There are 19 residues in the CDR3. CDR3 in DNA: TGTGCCAGCAGTTACTCCCGGGGGACGCCGGGGCATAGCAATCAGCCCCAGCATTTT. It codes for CASSYSRGTPGHSNQPQHF.

This rearrangement joins TRBV9 to TRBJ1-4, with no clear D. Germline lookup yields CDR1 SGDLS and CDR2 YYNGEE. Trimming stripped 4 bases from V and 8 bases from J, with 18 bases between. The CDR3 runs to 15 residues. CDR3 sequence: CASSLGLGKEEKLFF. In DNA form, the CDR3 reads TGTGCCAGCAGCCTGGGTTTGGGGAAGGAGGAAAAACTGTTTTTT. The full variable domain, in which reference TRBV9 and TRBJ1-4 provide the parts outside the CDR3, is DSGVTQTPKHLITATGQRVTLRCSPRSGDLSVYWYQQSLDQGLQFLIQYYNGEERAKGNILERFSAQQFPDLHSELNLSSLELGDSALYFCASSLGLGKEEKLFFGSGTQLSVL.

The V and J genes are TRBV19 and TRBJ1-2; no definite D call. CDR1 LNHDA and CDR2 SQIVND come from the germline V gene (reference sequence). This CDR3 has 14 amino acids. Trimming took 8 bases from V and 0 from J, leaving 13 bases between them. CDR3 sequence: CASAHWSTNYGYTF. The DNA of the CDR3 is TGTGCCAGTGCCCATTGGAGCACTAACTATGGCTACACCTTC.

V gene TRBV5-1 combines with J gene TRBJ2-5; TRBD2 matches 14 bases. V lost 3 bases to trimming and J lost 9 bases; unmatched junction nucleotides: 7. The CDR3 is 15 amino acids. Germline V gives CDR1 SGHRS, CDR2 YFSETQ. The CDR3 reads CASSSGLAGEGAQYF. The CDR3 DNA sequence: TGCGCCAGCAGCTCGGGACTAGCGGGGGAAGGGGCCCAGTACTTC.

This chain joins TRBV7-2 and TRBJ1-5, with a tentative D call TRBD1 (5 bases). V gave up 4 bases and J gave up 1 base, with 11 bases separating them. This CDR3 is 15 amino acids long. From germline, CDR1 is SGHTA and CDR2 FQGNSA. CDR3: CASSSLGGSNQPQHF. DNA for the CDR3: TGTGCCAGCAGCTCGCTGGGGGGGAGCAATCAGCCCCAGCATTTT. Based on the CDR3 plus reference TRBV7-2 and TRBJ1-5, the full variable domain is GAGVSQSPSNKVTEKGKDVELRCDPISGHTALYWYRQSLGQGLEFLIYFQGNSAPDKSGLPSDRFSAERTGGSVSTLTIQRTQQEDSAVYLCASSSLGGSNQPQHFGDGTRLSIL.

The V call is TRBV14, the J call TRBJ1-6; perhaps TRBD1 as D (5 bases). Germline V lookup: CDR1 SGHDN, CDR2 FVKESK. This CDR3 region has 14 residues. V lost 4 bases, J lost 9 bases, and 13 bases lay in between. CDR3 nucleotides: TGTGCCAGCAGCCTTTGGGGGGATACTTCACCCCTCCACTTT. Encoded protein: CASSLWGDTSPLHF.

V usage is TRBV7-9 and J usage is TRBJ2-1; 8 nucleotides align to TRBD2. This CDR3 has 15 amino acids. Germline-derived CDR1 and CDR2 are SEHNR and FQNEAQ (reference sequence). Losses at the gene ends were 5 bases for V and 4 bases for J; bases not matched to a gene: 7. CDR3 nucleotides: TGTGCCAGCAGCCTGTGGCGGGGGGCTTACAATGAGCAGTTCTTC. As protein: CASSLWRGAYNEQFF.

The V call is TRBV6-1, the J call TRBJ1-2, with D tentatively TRBD1 (6 bases). This CDR3 spans 18 amino acids. V was trimmed by 2 bases and J by 2 bases, leaving 21 bases between them. The germline V gene has CDR1 MNHNS and CDR2 SASEGT. DNA for the CDR3: TGTGCCAGCAGTGAAACCCTAAGGGGGGCAGGGACAAACTATGGCTACACCTTC. It is translated as CASSETLRGAGTNYGYTF.

J is TRBJ2-2 and V is TRBV28; 12 nucleotides match TRBD2. This CDR3 is 18 amino acids long. With V trimmed by 1 base and J by 4 bases, 7 bases remained unmatched. In germline, CDR1 is MDHEN, CDR2 SYDVKM. CDR3 DNA sequence: TGTGCCAGCAGTTTATTTCTAGCGGGGGGGCCTGGCACCGGGGAGCTGTTTTTT. Translation: CASSLFLAGGPGTGELFF.

The CDR3: CASRRQGTGYEQFF. CDR3 DNA: TGTGCCAGCAGACGACAGGGTACTGGGTATGAGCAGTTCTTC. This chain links TRBV28 with TRBJ2-1; 7 nucleotides line up with TRBD1. Unmatched junction bases numbered 10, after V lost 6 bases and J lost 8 bases. Germline values: CDR1 MDHEN, CDR2 SYDVKM. This CDR3 has 14 amino acids. The whole variable domain, remainder taken from reference TRBV28 and TRBJ2-1, is DVKVTQSSRYLVKRTGEKVFLECVQDMDHENMFWYRQDPGLGLRLIYFSYDVKMKEKGDIPEGYSVSREKKERFSLILESASTNQTSMYLCASRRQGTGYEQFFGPGTRLTVL.

This chain connects TRBV2 to TRBJ1-2; D gene ambiguous. The V end lost 0 bases, the J end lost 7 bases, and 9 bases lay between the germline ends. From germline, CDR1 is SNHLY and CDR2 FYNNEI. This CDR3 is built from 13 residues. CDR3 sequence: CASSEALPLGYTF. DNA for the CDR3: TGTGCCAGCAGTGAAGCCCTTCCCCTTGGCTACACCTTC. The full variable domain, in which reference TRBV2 and TRBJ1-2 provide the parts outside the CDR3, is EPEVTQTPSHQVTQMGQEVILRCVPISNHLYFYWYRQILGQKVEFLVSFYNNEISEKSEIFDDQFSVERPDGSNFTLKIRSTKLEDSAMYFCASSEALPLGYTFGSGTRLTVV.

The chain combines TRBV27 with TRBJ2-1; TRBD2 is a possible D gene (6 bases). Germline CDR1 and CDR2: MNHEY and SMNVEV (reference sequence). The CDR3 spans 15 residues. V was clipped by 3 bases and J by 4 bases, with 13 bases between them. The CDR3 protein is CASSLVGSPYNEQFF. CDR3 bases: TGTGCCAGCAGTTTGGTCGGGAGCCCGTACAATGAGCAGTTCTTC.

This clone has a handful of counts. The chain recombines TRBV30 with TRBJ1-1; D is unresolved. CDR1 and CDR2 (germline): GTSNPN, SVGIG (reference sequence). The V and J ends lost 3 bases and 3 bases respectively, with 11 bases between them. The CDR3 is made up of 13 amino acids. The CDR3 region has the DNA TGTGCCTGGAGCATACGGGGTGACACTGAAGCTTTCTTT. This sequence encodes CAWSIRGDTEAFF.

The chain has TRBV27 and TRBJ1-2; TRBD1 agrees at 10 bases. Germline CDR1 is MNHEY and CDR2 is SMNVEV (reference sequence). The CDR3 runs to 14 residues. J lost 0 bases, V lost 9 bases, and 4 bases had no gene match. As DNA, the CDR3 is TGTGCCAGTGGGGACAGGGGAGCTAACTATGGCTACACCTTC. This encodes CASGDRGANYGYTF.

The chain recombines TRBV7-2 with TRBJ2-7, with 8 bases lining up with TRBD1. This CDR3 is 16 amino acids long. Germline V lookup: CDR1 SGHTA, CDR2 FQGNSA. The V segment lost 5 bases and the J segment 2 bases; nucleotides outside the gene matches: 11. CDR3 residues: CASSLQPLTGAYEQYF. Here the CDR3 DNA reads TGTGCCAGCAGCCTGCAGCCGTTGACAGGGGCCTACGAGCAGTACTTC. The whole variable domain, remainder taken from reference TRBV7-2 and TRBJ2-7, is GAGVSQSPSNKVTEKGKDVELRCDPISGHTALYWYRQSLGQGLEFLIYFQGNSAPDKSGLPSDRFSAERTGGSVSTLTIQRTQQEDSAVYLCASSLQPLTGAYEQYFGPGTRLTVT.